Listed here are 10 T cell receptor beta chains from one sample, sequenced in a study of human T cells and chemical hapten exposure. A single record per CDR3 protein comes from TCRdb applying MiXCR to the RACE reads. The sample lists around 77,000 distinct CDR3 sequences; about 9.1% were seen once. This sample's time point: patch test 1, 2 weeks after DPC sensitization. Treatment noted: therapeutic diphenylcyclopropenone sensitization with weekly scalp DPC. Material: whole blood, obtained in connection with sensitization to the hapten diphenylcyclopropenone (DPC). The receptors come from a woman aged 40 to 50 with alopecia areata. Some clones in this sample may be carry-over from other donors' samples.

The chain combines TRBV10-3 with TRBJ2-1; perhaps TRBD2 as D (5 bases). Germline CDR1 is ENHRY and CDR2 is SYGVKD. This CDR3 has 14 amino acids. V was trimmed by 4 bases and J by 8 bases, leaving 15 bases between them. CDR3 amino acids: CAISVGVGRDEQFF. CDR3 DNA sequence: TGTGCCATCAGTGTCGGAGTAGGGCGGGATGAGCAGTTCTTC.

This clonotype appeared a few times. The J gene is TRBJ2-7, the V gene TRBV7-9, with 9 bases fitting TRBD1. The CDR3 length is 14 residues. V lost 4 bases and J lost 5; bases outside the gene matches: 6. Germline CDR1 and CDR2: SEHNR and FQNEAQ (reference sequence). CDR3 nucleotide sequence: TGTGCCAGCAGCTCGACAGGGGGTATCAACGAGCAGTACTTC. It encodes CASSSTGGINEQYF.

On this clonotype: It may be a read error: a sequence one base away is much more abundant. The CDR3 nucleotides read TGTGTCAGCAGCCGACAGGAGTACAATGAGCAGTTCTTC. This translates into CVSSRQEYNEQFF. The chain uses TRBV12-3 or TRBV12-4 and TRBJ2-1; perhaps TRBD1 as D (6 bases). CDR3 size: 13 residues.

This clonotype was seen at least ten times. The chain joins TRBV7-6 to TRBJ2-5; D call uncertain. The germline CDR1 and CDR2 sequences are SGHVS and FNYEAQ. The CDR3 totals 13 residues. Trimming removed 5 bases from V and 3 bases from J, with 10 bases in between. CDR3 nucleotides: TGTGCCAGCAGCGGGCGGCCGGAAGAGACCCAGTACTTC. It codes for CASSGRPEETQYF. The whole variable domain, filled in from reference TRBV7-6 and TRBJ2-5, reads GAGVSQSPRYKVTKRGQDVALRCDPISGHVSLYWYRQALGQGPEFLTYFNYEAQQDKSGLPNDRFSAERPEGSISTLTIQRTEQRDSAMYRCASSGRPEETQYFGPGTRLLVL.

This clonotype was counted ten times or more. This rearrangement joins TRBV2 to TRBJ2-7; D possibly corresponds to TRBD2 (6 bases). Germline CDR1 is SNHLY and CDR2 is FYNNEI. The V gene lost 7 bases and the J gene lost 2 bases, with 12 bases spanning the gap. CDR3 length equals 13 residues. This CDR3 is CASTSGLPYEQYF. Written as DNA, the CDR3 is TGTGCCAGCACTTCTGGACTACCCTACGAGCAGTACTTC. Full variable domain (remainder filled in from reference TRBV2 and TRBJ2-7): EPEVTQTPSHQVTQMGQEVILRCVPISNHLYFYWYRQILGQKVEFLVSFYNNEISEKSEIFDDQFSVERPDGSNFTLKIRSTKLEDSAMYFCASTSGLPYEQYFGPGTRLTVT.

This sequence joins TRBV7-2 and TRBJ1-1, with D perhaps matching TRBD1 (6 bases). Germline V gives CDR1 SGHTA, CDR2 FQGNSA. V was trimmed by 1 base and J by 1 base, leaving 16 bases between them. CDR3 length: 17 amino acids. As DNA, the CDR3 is TGTGCCAGCAGCTTAGTTGGCTGGGGGGCTGGGAACACTGAAGCTTTCTTT. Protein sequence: CASSLVGWGAGNTEAFF.

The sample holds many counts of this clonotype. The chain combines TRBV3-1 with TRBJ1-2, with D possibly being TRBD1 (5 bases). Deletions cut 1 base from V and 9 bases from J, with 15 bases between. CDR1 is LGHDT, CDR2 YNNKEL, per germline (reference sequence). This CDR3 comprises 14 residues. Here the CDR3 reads CASSQVGTPRSYTF. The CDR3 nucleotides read TGTGCCAGCAGCCAAGTCGGGACCCCCCGTAGCTACACCTTC.

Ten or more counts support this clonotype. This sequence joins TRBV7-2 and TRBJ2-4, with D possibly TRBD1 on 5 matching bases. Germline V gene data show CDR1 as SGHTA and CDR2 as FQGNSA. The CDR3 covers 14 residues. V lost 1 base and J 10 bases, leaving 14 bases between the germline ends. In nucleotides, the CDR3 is TGTGCCAGCAGCTTAGTGTTTAGGGGCTCTATTCAGTACTTC. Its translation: CASSLVFRGSIQYF.

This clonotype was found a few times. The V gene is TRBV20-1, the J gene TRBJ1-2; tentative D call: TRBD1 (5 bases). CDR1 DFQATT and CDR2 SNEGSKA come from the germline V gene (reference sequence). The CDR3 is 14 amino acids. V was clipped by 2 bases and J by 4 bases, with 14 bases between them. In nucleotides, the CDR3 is TGCAGTGCTAGAACTACGGCGGACATCTATGGCTACACCTTC. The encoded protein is CSARTTADIYGYTF.

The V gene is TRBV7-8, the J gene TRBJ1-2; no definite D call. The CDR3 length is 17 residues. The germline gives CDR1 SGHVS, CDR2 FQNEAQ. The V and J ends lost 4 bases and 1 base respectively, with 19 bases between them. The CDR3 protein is CASSSLAQLTINYGYTF. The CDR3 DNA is TGTGCCAGCAGCTCCCTAGCACAGTTAACTATTAACTATGGCTACACCTTC.